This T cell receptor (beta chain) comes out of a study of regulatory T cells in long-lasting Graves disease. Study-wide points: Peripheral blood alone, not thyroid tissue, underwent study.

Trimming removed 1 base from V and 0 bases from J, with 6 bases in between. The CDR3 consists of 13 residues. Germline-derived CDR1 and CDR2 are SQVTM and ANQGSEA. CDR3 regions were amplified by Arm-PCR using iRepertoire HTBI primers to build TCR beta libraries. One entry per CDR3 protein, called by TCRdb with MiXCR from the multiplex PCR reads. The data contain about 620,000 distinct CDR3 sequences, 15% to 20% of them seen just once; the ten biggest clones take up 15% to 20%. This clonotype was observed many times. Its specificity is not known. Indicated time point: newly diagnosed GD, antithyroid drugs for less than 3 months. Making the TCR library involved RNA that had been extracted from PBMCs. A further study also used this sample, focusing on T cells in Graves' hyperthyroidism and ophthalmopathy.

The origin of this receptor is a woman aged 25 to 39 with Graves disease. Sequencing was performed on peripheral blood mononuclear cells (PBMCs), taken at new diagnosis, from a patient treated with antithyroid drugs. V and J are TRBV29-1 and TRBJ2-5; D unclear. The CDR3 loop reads CSVEGRNQETQYF. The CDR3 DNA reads TGCAGCGTTGAAGGGCGGAACCAAGAGACCCAGTACTTC.